Below, 18 T cell receptor beta chains from the same sample are listed, as sequenced in a study of cytomegalovirus exposure and HLA in healthy donors. The PCR was carried out with 60 Vbeta primers and 13 Jbeta primers. The repertoire was sequenced with immunoSEQ multiplex PCR; TCRdb's copy has only in-frame clones and lacks some. Counted here are over 90,000 clones, about 71% occurring once; the ten biggest clones make up under 3.5%. Sequencing was done on a sample of PBMCs. Source of these receptors: a woman in her 50s in good health and CMV-seronegative.

This rearrangement joins TRBV5-1 to TRBJ2-2; 7 bases are shared with TRBD2. From germline, CDR1 is SGHRS and CDR2 YFSETQ. The junction had 7 bases not matched to a gene; V was cut back by 2 bases and J by 3 bases. This CDR3 is 16 amino acids long. CDR3 in DNA: TGCGCCAGCAGCTTAGGACTAGTCACGGACACCGGGGAGCTGTTTTTT. It yields the protein CASSLGLVTDTGELFF.

The chain uses TRBV19 and TRBJ1-1, with unresolved D. Trimming cost V 8 bases and J 5 bases, with 15 bases left between them. The CDR3 extends over 13 amino acids. Germline V lookup: CDR1 LNHDA, CDR2 SQIVND (reference sequence). Here the CDR3 reads CASSMELETEAFF. The DNA for the CDR3 is TGTGCCAGTTCTATGGAGCTGGAAACTGAAGCTTTCTTT.

There are a few counts of this clone. The rearrangement links TRBV14 to TRBJ1-5, with a tentative D call TRBD1 (5 bases). In germline, CDR1 is SGHDN, CDR2 FVKESK. Trimming left V 4 bases short and J 1 base short, with 11 bases between. This CDR3 spans 15 amino acids. CDR3 loop: CASSPTGGSNQPQHF. DNA for the CDR3: TGTGCCAGCAGCCCGACGGGGGGAAGCAATCAGCCCCAGCATTTT.

In its sample, this clone was seen once. This chain joins TRBV15 and TRBJ1-3; TRBD1 aligns across 10 bases. The length of the CDR3 is 16 residues. The trim removed 8 bases at V and 0 bases at J, leaving 7 bases unmatched. Germline CDR1 is LNHNV and CDR2 is YYDKDF (reference sequence). As DNA, the CDR3 is TGTGCCACCGAAACCGGGACAGGGGCCTCTGGAAACACCATATATTTT. It yields the protein CATETGTGASGNTIYF.

The rearrangement joins TRBV5-1 to TRBJ1-3, with D unresolved. Germline CDR1 SGHRS, CDR2 YFSETQ. Between the trimmed V and J ends, which lost 0 bases and 0 bases, there was a span of 10 bases. The CDR3 loop spans 16 amino acids. The CDR3 DNA reads TGCGCCAGCAGCTTGGTTGGCAGATCCTCTGGAAACACCATATATTTT. This translates into CASSLVGRSSGNTIYF.

Only one count was recorded for this clone. V and J are TRBV27 and TRBJ1-2, with 9 bases aligning to TRBD1. This CDR3 contains 14 residues. Germline CDR1 MNHEY, CDR2 SMNVEV (reference sequence). V trimming: 6 bases; J trimming: 7 bases; junction bases outside the gene matches: 9. The CDR3 protein is CASSPTTGGRGYTF. The CDR3 DNA sequence: TGTGCCAGCAGCCCCACAACAGGGGGCCGTGGCTACACCTTC.

The sample holds one count of this clone. The chain has TRBV18 and TRBJ1-2, with a weak D call TRBD1 (5 bases). The ends were cut back, 4 bases at V and 4 bases at J, with 16 bases in the middle. This CDR3 region has 15 residues. From germline, CDR1 is KGHSH and CDR2 LQKENI. The CDR3 protein is CASSLAQQRGYGYTF. CDR3 DNA sequence: TGTGCCAGCTCACTAGCCCAGCAAAGGGGCTATGGCTACACCTTC.

This clone was found once. The J gene is TRBJ1-5, the V gene TRBV27; TRBD1 matches 10 bases. The trim removed 3 bases at V and 4 bases at J, leaving 3 bases unmatched. Germline V lookup: CDR1 MNHEY, CDR2 SMNVEV (reference sequence). CDR3 length equals 15 residues. The CDR3 bases are TGTGCCAGCAGTTTCCAGGACAGGGGGAATCAGCCCCAGCATTTT. As protein: CASSFQDRGNQPQHF.

The J gene is TRBJ1-6, the V gene TRBV25-1, with 9 bases matching TRBD1. This CDR3 spans 15 amino acids. Germline V gene lookup returns CDR1 MGHDK and CDR2 SYGVNS. J lost 7 bases, V lost 5 bases, and 6 bases had no gene match. CDR3 sequence reads: CASSTPGQGNSPLHF. CDR3 bases: TGTGCCAGCAGTACGCCGGGACAGGGAAATTCACCCCTCCACTTT.

Comments on this clone: The identical CDR3 is also encoded by other nucleotide sequences in the sample. The CDR3 bases are TGTGCCAGCAGTTACAGCGGGGGCACAGATACGCAGTATTTT. It yields the protein CASSYSGGTDTQYF. This chain joins TRBV6-5 and TRBJ2-3; 7 bases agree with TRBD2. V dropped 2 bases and J dropped 1; count of bases not matched to a gene: 0. In germline, CDR1 is MNHEY, CDR2 SVGAGI. The CDR3 consists of 14 residues.

The gene calls are TRBV5-1 and TRBJ2-5, with 10 bases identical to TRBD2. This CDR3 comprises 17 residues. V shed 4 bases and J 2 bases; nucleotides not matched to a gene: 11. CDR1 is SGHRS, CDR2 YFSETQ, per germline. The CDR3 protein is CASSTPTLAGRQETQYF. As DNA, the CDR3 is TGCGCCAGCAGCACACCAACACTAGCGGGGCGACAAGAGACCCAGTACTTC.

The chain uses TRBV7-9 and TRBJ2-7; D gene ambiguous. The length of the CDR3 is 15 residues. Trimming took off 1 base at V and 0 bases at J, with 10 bases between the two ends. The germline CDR1 and CDR2 sequences are SEHNR and FQNEAQ (reference sequence). The CDR3 DNA reads as TGTGCCAGCAGCTTAGACAGTACACTCTCCTACGAGCAGTACTTC. Its translation: CASSLDSTLSYEQYF. Supplemented by reference TRBV7-9 and TRBJ2-7, the full variable domain reads DTGVSQNPRHKITKRGQNVTFRCDPISEHNRLYWYRQTLGQGPEFLTYFQNEAQLEKSRLLSDRFSAERPKGSFSTLEIQRTEQGDSAMYLCASSLDSTLSYEQYFGPGTRLTVT.

J is TRBJ1-1 and V is TRBV5-5, with 7 nucleotides matching TRBD1. Germline loops: CDR1 SGHKS, CDR2 YYEKEE (reference sequence). The CDR3 contains 14 residues. The V and J ends lost 2 bases and 3 bases, in that order; junction bases with no gene match: 4. The CDR3: CASSLTTGDTEAFF. DNA for the CDR3: TGTGCCAGCAGCTTAACTACAGGGGACACTGAAGCTTTCTTT.

The rearrangement joins TRBV27 to TRBJ2-3; D not certain. CDR3 length: 13 residues. Trimming took 2 bases from V and 8 from J, leaving 11 bases between them. Germline V gene sequence: CDR1 MNHEY, CDR2 SMNVEV (reference sequence). The CDR3 region has the DNA TGTGCCAGCAGTTTAATCTCTCCCGGTACGCAGTATTTT. As protein: CASSLISPGTQYF.

The chain is built from TRBV14 and TRBJ1-2; D is unresolved. Germline values: CDR1 SGHDN, CDR2 FVKESK. The V and J ends lost 0 bases and 6 bases respectively, with 11 bases between them. CDR3 length: 14 amino acids. CDR3 DNA sequence: TGTGCCAGCAGCCAAGATCTAACGGTCCATGGCTACACCTTC. Encoded protein: CASSQDLTVHGYTF.

The V call is TRBV4-1, the J call TRBJ2-7, with TRBD2 matching over 8 bases. CDR1 and CDR2 (germline): MGHRA, YSYEKL. V dropped 0 bases and J dropped 0; count of bases not matched to a gene: 1. CDR3 length: 15 residues. The CDR3 here is CASSQDGTSSYEQYF. The CDR3 DNA sequence: TGCGCCAGCAGCCAAGATGGGACTAGCTCCTACGAGCAGTACTTC.

J is TRBJ1-5 and V is TRBV6-5; tentatively, D is TRBD1 (6 bases). CDR1 and CDR2 from the germline V gene are MNHEY and SVGAGI. The CDR3 totals 15 residues. V was shortened by 7 bases and J by 5 bases, with 18 bases between the two germline ends. The CDR3, as DNA: TGTGCCAGCACTCCCCCTGGGAGGGGGGATCAGCCCCAGCATTTT. Amino acids: CASTPPGRGDQPQHF.

This clone came up a few times. The chain uses TRBV14 and TRBJ1-2; possibly TRBD1 for D (5 bases). The CDR3 totals 13 residues. V was trimmed by 1 base and J by 8 bases, leaving 11 bases between them. Germline V gene lookup returns CDR1 SGHDN and CDR2 FVKESK. CDR3 in amino acids: CASSQVGGEGYTF. As DNA, the CDR3 is TGTGCCAGCAGCCAAGTCGGGGGGGAAGGCTACACCTTC.